Listed below are T cell receptor beta chains from one sample, sequenced in a study of technical replicates of blood from a handful of donors. Repertoires were generated with immunoSEQ multiplex PCR, while TCRdb's copy carries only in-frame clones and drops some. Of under 85,000 clones listed, 92% were seen once; the top ten hold about 0.37%. Sequenced sample: T cells isolated from PBMCs. These receptors originate from a human donor in good health. Both conserved end residues are part of each CDR3. A D gene is named only where the DNA matches it firmly. A clone size is listed for some rows: how often the clone was seen (once, few, many), or a class if it is expanded.

j_gene: TRBJ2-5
v_gene: TRBV10-3
d_gene: -
abundance: -
len: 15
CDR3aa: CAISESQGGEETQYF
CDR3nt: TGTGCCATCAGTGAGAGTCAGGGAGGAGAAGAGACCCAGTACTTC

j_gene: TRBJ1-2
v_gene: TRBV11-3
d_gene: TRBD1
abundance: -
len: 13
CDR3aa: CASSKTGNYGYTF
CDR3nt: TGTGCCAGCAGTAAGACAGGGAACTATGGCTACACCTTC

j_gene: TRBJ1-1
v_gene: TRBV15
d_gene: TRBD1
abundance: -
len: 16
CDR3aa: CATSRGITGGITEAFF
CDR3nt: TGTGCCACCAGCAGAGGAATAACAGGGGGTATTACTGAAGCTTTCTTT

j_gene: TRBJ2-5
v_gene: TRBV18
d_gene: -
abundance: -
len: 12
CDR3aa: CASSPTLGTQYF
CDR3nt: TGTGCCAGCTCACCGACTTTAGGGACCCAGTACTTC

j_gene: TRBJ1-1
v_gene: TRBV7-8
d_gene: -
abundance: -
len: 14
CDR3aa: CASSLAQGLGGAFF
CDR3nt: TGTGCCAGCAGCTTAGCGCAGGGCCTAGGGGGAGCTTTCTTT

j_gene: TRBJ1-2
v_gene: TRBV20-1
d_gene: -
abundance: -
len: 11
CDR3aa: CSARVQAGYTF
CDR3nt: TGCAGTGCTAGAGTACAGGCTGGCTACACCTTC

j_gene: TRBJ2-7
v_gene: TRBV6-1
d_gene: TRBD2
abundance: -
len: 16
CDR3aa: CASREGTSGITYEQYF
CDR3nt: TGTGCCAGCCGTGAGGGGACTAGCGGGATTACCTACGAGCAGTACTTC

j_gene: TRBJ2-1
v_gene: TRBV9
d_gene: TRBD1
abundance: -
len: 14
CDR3aa: CASSPRTGGNEQFF
CDR3nt: TGTGCCAGCAGCCCACGGACAGGGGGCAATGAGCAGTTCTTC

j_gene: TRBJ2-5
v_gene: TRBV28
d_gene: TRBD1
abundance: once
len: 16
CDR3aa: CASSLWRGQGEETQYF
CDR3nt: TGTGCCAGCAGTCTCTGGAGGGGACAGGGAGAAGAGACCCAGTACTTC

j_gene: TRBJ1-5
v_gene: TRBV4-1
d_gene: -
abundance: -
len: 16
CDR3aa: CASSTKPWTVTQPQHF
CDR3nt: TGCGCCAGCAGCACCAAGCCGTGGACAGTTACTCAGCCCCAGCATTTT

j_gene: TRBJ2-1
v_gene: TRBV9
d_gene: TRBD2
abundance: -
len: 18
CDR3aa: CASSPRGEAGGPSNEQFF
CDR3nt: TGTGCCAGCAGCCCAAGAGGGGAGGCGGGAGGGCCATCAAATGAGCAGTTCTTC

j_gene: TRBJ2-2
v_gene: TRBV7-6
d_gene: TRBD1
abundance: -
len: 16
CDR3aa: CASRLRTGRDTGELFF
CDR3nt: TGTGCCAGCAGGTTAAGGACAGGGCGGGACACCGGGGAGCTGTTTTTT

j_gene: TRBJ2-5
v_gene: TRBV5-4
d_gene: -
abundance: -
len: 14
CDR3aa: CASSLGTPEETQYF
CDR3nt: TGTGCCAGCAGCTTGGGGACACCCGAAGAGACCCAGTACTTC

j_gene: TRBJ2-1
v_gene: TRBV6-4
d_gene: TRBD1
abundance: -
len: 16
CDR3aa: CASSELGTGPYNEQFF
CDR3nt: TGTGCCAGCAGTGAGCTGGGGACAGGACCTTACAATGAGCAGTTCTTC

j_gene: TRBJ2-5
v_gene: TRBV5-1
d_gene: TRBD2
abundance: -
len: 16
CDR3aa: CASSLALAGGWETQYF
CDR3nt: TGCGCCAGCAGCTTGGCCCTAGCGGGAGGATGGGAGACCCAGTACTTC

j_gene: TRBJ2-1
v_gene: TRBV19
d_gene: -
abundance: once
len: 19
CDR3aa: CASSISVAGYLDFYNEQFF
CDR3nt: TGTGCCAGTAGTATATCGGTGGCGGGGTATCTCGACTTTTACAATGAGCAGTTCTTC

j_gene: TRBJ1-1
v_gene: TRBV5-4
d_gene: -
abundance: once
len: 13
CDR3aa: CASSLAGNTEAFF
CDR3nt: TGTGCCAGCAGCTTGGCAGGGAACACTGAAGCTTTCTTT

j_gene: TRBJ2-7
v_gene: TRBV6-5
d_gene: TRBD1
abundance: -
len: 12
CDR3aa: CASSWGTGEQYF
CDR3nt: TGTGCCAGCAGTTGGGGGACAGGCGAGCAGTACTTC

j_gene: TRBJ1-2
v_gene: TRBV9
d_gene: -
abundance: -
len: 14
CDR3aa: CASSVEDLSYGYTF
CDR3nt: TGTGCCAGCAGCGTAGAGGACTTGAGCTATGGCTACACCTTC

j_gene: TRBJ1-2
v_gene: TRBV11-2
d_gene: -
abundance: -
len: 14
CDR3aa: CASSSPRGPGGYTF
CDR3nt: TGTGCCAGCAGCTCCCCAAGGGGCCCAGGGGGCTACACCTTC

j_gene: TRBJ1-1
v_gene: TRBV2
d_gene: TRBD1
abundance: -
len: 15
CDR3aa: CASSRSGAGGTEAFF
CDR3nt: TGTGCCAGCAGTCGAAGTGGGGCAGGGGGAACTGAAGCTTTCTTT

j_gene: TRBJ2-3
v_gene: TRBV2
d_gene: -
abundance: -
len: 14
CDR3aa: CATLWARATDTQYF
CDR3nt: TGTGCCACCCTATGGGCGAGGGCCACAGATACGCAGTATTTT

j_gene: TRBJ1-1
v_gene: TRBV9
d_gene: -
abundance: -
len: 14
CDR3aa: CASSVGLQFTEAFF
CDR3nt: TGTGCCAGCAGCGTAGGTCTGCAGTTCACTGAAGCTTTCTTT

j_gene: TRBJ2-4
v_gene: TRBV15
d_gene: TRBD1
abundance: -
len: 15
CDR3aa: CATSRDRGTGSIQYF
CDR3nt: TGTGCCACCAGCAGAGACCGGGGGACAGGAAGCATTCAGTACTTC

j_gene: TRBJ1-1
v_gene: TRBV6-4
d_gene: TRBD1
abundance: -
len: 13
CDR3aa: CASRRDRDTEAFF
CDR3nt: TGTGCCAGCAGAAGGGACAGGGACACTGAAGCTTTCTTT

j_gene: TRBJ2-7
v_gene: TRBV13
d_gene: -
abundance: -
len: 15
CDR3aa: CASTTTREFLYEQYF
CDR3nt: TGTGCCAGCACCACAACCCGGGAGTTTCTCTACGAGCAGTACTTC

j_gene: TRBJ2-7
v_gene: TRBV28
d_gene: TRBD2
abundance: -
len: 15
CDR3aa: CASGLSWTSGNEQYF
CDR3nt: TGTGCCAGCGGTCTCTCTTGGACTAGCGGTAACGAGCAGTACTTC

j_gene: TRBJ1-2
v_gene: TRBV11-3
d_gene: -
abundance: -
len: 15
CDR3aa: CASSADYRRMNGYTF
CDR3nt: TGTGCCAGCAGCGCAGATTACAGGCGAATGAATGGCTACACCTTC

j_gene: TRBJ2-1
v_gene: TRBV11-3
d_gene: TRBD2
abundance: -
len: 16
CDR3aa: CASSLIGLAGEAEQFF
CDR3nt: TGTGCCAGCAGCTTAATAGGACTAGCGGGAGAAGCTGAGCAGTTCTTC

j_gene: TRBJ1-5
v_gene: TRBV7-2
d_gene: -
abundance: -
len: 12
CDR3aa: CASRLQDQPQHF
CDR3nt: TGTGCCAGCAGACTACAGGATCAGCCCCAGCATTTT

j_gene: TRBJ2-6
v_gene: TRBV19
d_gene: -
abundance: -
len: 17
CDR3aa: CASSIAQANSGANVLTF
CDR3nt: TGTGCCAGTAGTATAGCACAGGCCAACTCTGGGGCCAACGTCCTGACTTTC

j_gene: TRBJ2-1
v_gene: TRBV7-3
d_gene: TRBD2
abundance: -
len: 15
CDR3aa: CASSQGLAGIDEQFF
CDR3nt: TGTGCCAGCAGCCAGGGACTAGCGGGAATTGATGAGCAGTTCTTC

j_gene: TRBJ2-1
v_gene: TRBV25-1
d_gene: -
abundance: -
len: 14
CDR3aa: CASSDSTRRVAQFF
CDR3nt: TGTGCCAGCAGTGATTCGACCCGTCGGGTCGCGCAGTTCTTC

j_gene: TRBJ2-1
v_gene: TRBV6-5
d_gene: -
abundance: once
len: 11
CDR3aa: CASRSGNEQFF
CDR3nt: TGTGCCAGCAGATCAGGGAATGAGCAGTTCTTC

j_gene: TRBJ1-5
v_gene: TRBV4-2
d_gene: -
abundance: -
len: 14
CDR3aa: CASSQEISAEPQHF
CDR3nt: TGTGCCAGCAGCCAAGAGATTTCGGCGGAGCCCCAGCATTTT

j_gene: TRBJ2-3
v_gene: TRBV10-1
d_gene: -
abundance: -
len: 13
CDR3aa: CASSDRRMDTQYF
CDR3nt: TGCGCCAGCAGTGATCGGAGAATGGATACGCAGTATTTT

j_gene: TRBJ2-1
v_gene: TRBV28
d_gene: TRBD1
abundance: once
len: 16
CDR3aa: CASSWTGLSSYNEQFF
CDR3nt: TGTGCCAGCAGTTGGACAGGCCTGAGCTCCTACAATGAGCAGTTCTTC

j_gene: TRBJ1-2
v_gene: TRBV2
d_gene: -
abundance: -
len: 12
CDR3aa: CASSRREEGYTF
CDR3nt: TGTGCCAGCTCCCGCCGGGAGGAAGGCTACACCTTC

j_gene: TRBJ2-7
v_gene: TRBV4-1
d_gene: -
abundance: -
len: 16
CDR3aa: CASSQGYRDTAYEQYF
CDR3nt: TGCGCCAGCAGCCAAGGGTACCGGGACACGGCCTACGAGCAGTACTTC

j_gene: TRBJ1-2
v_gene: TRBV5-6
d_gene: TRBD1
abundance: once
len: 13
CDR3aa: CASSRTGFHGYTF
CDR3nt: TGTGCCAGCAGTAGGACAGGGTTCCATGGCTACACCTTC

j_gene: TRBJ1-2
v_gene: TRBV6-5
d_gene: -
abundance: -
len: 14
CDR3aa: CASRPATGNHGYTF
CDR3nt: TGTGCCAGCAGACCCGCGACAGGCAACCATGGCTACACCTTC

j_gene: TRBJ2-7
v_gene: TRBV5-4
d_gene: TRBD1
abundance: -
len: 16
CDR3aa: CASSSPGTGVGYEQYF
CDR3nt: TGTGCCAGCAGCTCGCCCGGGACAGGGGTGGGATACGAGCAGTACTTC

j_gene: TRBJ2-1
v_gene: TRBV7-2
d_gene: TRBD1
abundance: -
len: 14
CDR3aa: CASSLGQGGNEQFF
CDR3nt: TGTGCCAGCAGCTTGGGACAGGGAGGCAATGAGCAGTTCTTC